The table lists the clone carrying this TCR beta chain with many counts. The antigen is undetermined. The record originates from a study of regulatory T cells in long-lasting Graves disease. Time point of the sample: newly diagnosed GD, antithyroid drugs for less than 3 months. The TCR library was prepared using RNA isolated from PBMCs. Broader study findings: Researchers examined only peripheral blood and not thyroid tissue.

Building the TCR beta libraries relied on iRepertoire HTBI primers, and CDR3 regions underwent Arm-PCR. TCRdb called the multiplex PCR reads again in MiXCR, with one record for every CDR3 protein. This table holds 350,000 to 500,000 distinct CDR3 sequences, roughly 15% found once. This same sample was also part of a study on T cells in Graves' hyperthyroidism and ophthalmopathy.

This material consisted of peripheral blood mononuclear cells (PBMCs), taken at new diagnosis, from a patient treated with antithyroid drugs. The sequence was obtained from a woman younger than 30 with Graves disease.

DNA for the CDR3: TGTGCCAGCAGCCGGGCAGGGGCGAATCAGCCCCAGCATTTT. Amino acid sequence: CASSRAGANQPQHF. The chain is built from TRBV3-1 and TRBJ1-5; possibly TRBD1 for D (6 bases). The CDR3 is 14 amino acids. Looked up from germline, CDR1 is LGHDT and CDR2 is YNNKEL (reference sequence). The V end was cut by 4 bases, the J end by 4 bases, with 11 bases between.